These 2 T cell receptor beta chains were sequenced from one sample in a study of T cells expressing NK-cell markers. TCRdb processed the 5' RACE reads again and assigns one entry to each CDR3 protein, with no DNA. The repertoire table contains 350,000 to 450,000 distinct CDR3 sequences. Sequenced input: blood T cells: a sorted CD56 or NKG2C T cell subset, CD4+ or CD8+ T cells, or bulk PBMC T cells (not recorded which). Every receptor here comes from a man aged 18 to 69 in good health.

This chain joins TRBV2 and TRBJ2-1; TCRdb's assignment of TRBD2 cannot be checked, as there is no DNA. Germline lookup yields CDR1 SNHLY and CDR2 FYNNEI. This CDR3 region has 16 residues. CDR3 protein: CASSERGPTSYNEQFF.

CDR3 sequence: CASSQRAGDSEKLFF. The genes are TRBV7-6 and TRBJ1-4; TCRdb returns TRBD1, unconfirmable since there is no DNA. Germline values: CDR1 SGHVS, CDR2 FNYEAQ. CDR3 length equals 15 residues.